This TCR delta chain was captured in a study of gamma-delta chains in newborns, infants, children. Study details: Microbial exposure reportedly drives polyclonal innate γδ T cell expansion after birth.

This clone was recorded once. A far larger clone is only one base removed, so a read error is likely. This specimen includes other DNA sequences encoding the same CDR3. TCRdb repeated clone calling on the reads with CATT. The table records 4,800 or so delta-chain clones, more than 30% of them present only once. The CDR3 runs to 23 residues. Per the germline V gene, CDR1 is TSWWSYY and CDR2 is QGS. This receptor was taken from a child who received the measles vaccine. Sequencing was carried out using blood. The genes are TRDV1 and TRDJ1, with TRDD2 matching 8 bases. Here the CDR3 DNA reads TGTGCCCTTGGGGAGCCCTCACCCTTCCTAAAGGTCTGGGACGACCCCTACACCGATAAACTCATCTTT. This translates into CALGEPSPFLKVWDDPYTDKLIF.